This TCR beta chain was captured in a study of cytomegalovirus exposure and HLA in healthy donors. Study observations and caveats: Later, TCR association rates were found to vary by HLA locus, highest for DRB1 and lowest for HLA-C. Later on, analysis showed that most CMV-associated TCR beta chains appeared to be HLA-restricted. Cytomegalovirus association was assigned to approximately 160 TCR beta chains. Follow-up analysis later connected one missense variant in DCLRE1C with trimming of TCR beta V- and J-genes.

Germline V gene sequence: CDR1 MNHNS, CDR2 SASEGT. V was pared by 6 bases and J by 6 bases, with 5 bases of the junction left unmatched. The CDR3 extends over 13 amino acids. In the case of this clone: Its target is not known.

Use of 60 Vbeta and 13 Jbeta primers characterized the PCR. Produced via immunoSEQ multiplex PCR; TCRdb's table is partial and in-frame only. Of about 50,000 clones listed, roughly 76% are singletons. This rearrangement joins TRBV6-1 to TRBJ1-2, with TRBD1 matching over 9 bases. Sequencing was performed on PBMCs. The source of this sequence is a woman aged 40 to 50 in good health and CMV-seropositive. In nucleotides, the CDR3 is TGTGCCAGCAGCCGCGACAGGGGGGATGGCTACACCTTC. Translation: CASSRDRGDGYTF.